This T cell receptor beta chain was captured by sequencing in a study of T cell repertoires and Cas9 in healthy adults. Across the study: SpCas9-reactive CD4 and CD8 T cells were characterized for potency, cytotoxicity and lineage. Regarding the study as a whole: Reportedly, SpCas9-reactive effector T cell proliferation and function were mitigated by SpCas9-reactive Tregs in vitro.

This table comes from immunoSEQ multiplex PCR, and its TCRdb copy is limited to in-frame clones, with some not included. The table shows over 14,000 clones, with roughly nine tenths occurring only once. CDR3 length equals 18 residues. The V gene's germline CDR1 is SGHNT and CDR2 YENEEA. The trim removed 4 bases at V and 5 bases at J, leaving 15 bases unmatched. Regarding this clone: What it recognizes is unknown.

The sequence was obtained from a human donor in good health. Sequencing used Tregs (CD4+, CD25+, CD127-, CD137-, CD154-) from PBMCs; culture status not recorded. V is TRBV11-3 and J is TRBJ2-3; 10 nucleotides match TRBD2. In nucleotides, the CDR3 is TGTGCCAGCAGCTCTAGGACTAGCGGCCCTTTTGGGGGAGATACGCAGTATTTT. This translates into CASSSRTSGPFGGDTQYF.